This entry describes one TCR beta chain. It lacks a known antigen. Base qualities are not at hand, and no much larger clone is one base apart. The data are from a study of cytomegalovirus exposure and HLA in healthy donors (dated by TCRdb to the late 2010s). Study-wide context: A later analysis indicated that the roughly 120 validation repertoires were generated on the platform also employed for the 720 or so repertoires of the first cohort. In addition to the first cohort of 666 subjects, a separate validation cohort of 130 or so different subjects was used. The study aimed to test whether signatures of past pathogen exposure could be identified by cataloging public T cell receptors. To predict cytomegalovirus infection status, the study combined high-throughput TCR immunosequencing, statistical association of individual TCRs with disease status, and machine learning.

V and J are trimmed by 6 bases and 4 bases, and the gene matches miss 12 bases of the junction. The CDR3, from cysteine to phenylalanine, totals 16 residues. The only DNA kept is the CDR3, 48 bases in frame from the first base. According to the germline V gene, CDR1 reads SQVTM and CDR2 reads ANQGSEA. The donors belonged to the validation cohort of over a hundred subjects, which was separate from the roughly 700-subject first cohort. The method was the immunoSEQ multiplex PCR assay. Per the original workflow: To diagnose cytomegalovirus status from the catalog of TCR beta chain sequences, a statistical classification framework was built. This immuneACCESS table, as held by TCRdb, lists in-frame sequences with V and J called but not all clones. Of the missing ones, under half trace to an unresolved V gene in checked studies; the others have no known cause. That table supplies the V and J calls and clone size; D and trimming were determined from the DNA. The sample table holds 200,000 or so clones, of which almost 90% were seen once. The ten largest clones add up to just under 3% of the sample.

General study outcomes and caveats: The study listed 150 to 200 TCR beta chains as associated with cytomegalovirus. According to the authors, the approach could potentially be generalized to other disease states and immunological phenotypes. In vitro tests confirmed that a few of the cytomegalovirus-associated TCR beta chains recognize cytomegalovirus antigens. While some public TCRs were present in many individuals, most TCR sequences turned up only very rarely across donors. A later analysis had no HLA typing for the validation cohort, so co-occurrence there was scored across all 110 or so repertoires. A later analysis found that TCRs clustered in the first cohort also tended to co-occur in the 120 validation repertoires, with more than 90% of cluster scores above 0. Cytomegalovirus status was reported to be diagnosed by the classifier with high specificity and sensitivity in both the original and validation cohorts.

The clonotype was recovered from a woman aged 18-30 years in good health and CMV-seronegative. Sequencing was done on a sample of PBMCs. The V and J genes are TRBV29-1 and TRBJ1-2; a stretch of 12 junction bases matches TRBD1. The DNA sequence reads TGCAGCGTCACGGCCTCGGGACAGGGGGCAAGCTATGGCTACACCTTC. This yields the protein CSVTASGQGASYGYTF.